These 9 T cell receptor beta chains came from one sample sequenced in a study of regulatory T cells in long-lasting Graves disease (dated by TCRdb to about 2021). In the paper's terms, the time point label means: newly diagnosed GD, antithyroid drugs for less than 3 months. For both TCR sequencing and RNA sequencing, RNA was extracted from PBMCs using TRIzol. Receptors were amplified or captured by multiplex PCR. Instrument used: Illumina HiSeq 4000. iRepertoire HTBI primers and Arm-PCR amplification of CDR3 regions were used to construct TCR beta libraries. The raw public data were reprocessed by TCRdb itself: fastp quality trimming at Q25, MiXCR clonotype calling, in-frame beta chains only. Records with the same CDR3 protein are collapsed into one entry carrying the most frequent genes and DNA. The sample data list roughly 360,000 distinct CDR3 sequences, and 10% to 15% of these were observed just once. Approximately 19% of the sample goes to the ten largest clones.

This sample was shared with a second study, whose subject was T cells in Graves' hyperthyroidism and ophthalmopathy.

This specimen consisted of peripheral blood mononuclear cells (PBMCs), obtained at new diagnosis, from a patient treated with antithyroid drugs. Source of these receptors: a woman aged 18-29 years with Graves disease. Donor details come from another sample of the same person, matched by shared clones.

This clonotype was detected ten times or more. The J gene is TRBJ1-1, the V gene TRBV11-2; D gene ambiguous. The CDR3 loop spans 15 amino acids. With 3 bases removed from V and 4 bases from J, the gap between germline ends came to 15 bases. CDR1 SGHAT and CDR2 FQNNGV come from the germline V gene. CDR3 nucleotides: TGTGCCAGCAGCTTTTCCACAGACCCCATCACTGAAGCTTTCTTT. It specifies CASSFSTDPITEAFF.

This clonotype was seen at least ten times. The CDR3 nucleotides are TGTGCCAGCAGCTTACACGGACTAGCGGGAGAAGATACGCAGTATTTT. Protein sequence: CASSLHGLAGEDTQYF. J is TRBJ2-3 and V is TRBV7-2; TRBD2 aligns across 13 bases. Trimming at V came to 2 bases and at J to 5 bases, leaving 4 bases not matched to a gene. The length of the CDR3 is 16 residues. The germline V gene has CDR1 SGHTA and CDR2 FQGNSA.

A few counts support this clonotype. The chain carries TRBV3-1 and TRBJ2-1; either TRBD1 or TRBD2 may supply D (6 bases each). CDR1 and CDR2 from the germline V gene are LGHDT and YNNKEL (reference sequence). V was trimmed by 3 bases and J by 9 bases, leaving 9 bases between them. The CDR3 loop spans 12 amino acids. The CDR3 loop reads CASSHEGGEQFF. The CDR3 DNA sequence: TGTGCCAGCAGCCATGAGGGGGGTGAGCAGTTCTTC.

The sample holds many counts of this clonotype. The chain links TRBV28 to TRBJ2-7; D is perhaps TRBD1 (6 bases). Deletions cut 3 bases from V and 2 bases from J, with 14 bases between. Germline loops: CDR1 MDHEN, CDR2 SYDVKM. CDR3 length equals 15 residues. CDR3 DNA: TGTGCCAGCAGTTTTAGGACAGAAGCGGCCTACGAGCAGTACTTC. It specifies CASSFRTEAAYEQYF.

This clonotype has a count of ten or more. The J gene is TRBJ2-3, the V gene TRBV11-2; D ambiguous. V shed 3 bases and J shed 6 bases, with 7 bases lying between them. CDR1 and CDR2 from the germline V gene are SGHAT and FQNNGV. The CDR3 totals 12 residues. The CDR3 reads CASSFTRDTQYF. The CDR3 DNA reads TGTGCCAGCAGCTTTACACGGGATACGCAGTATTTT.

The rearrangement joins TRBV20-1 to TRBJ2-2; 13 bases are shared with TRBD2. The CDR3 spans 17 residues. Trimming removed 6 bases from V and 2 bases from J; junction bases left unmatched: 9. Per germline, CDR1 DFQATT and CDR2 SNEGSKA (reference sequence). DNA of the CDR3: TGCAGTGCACCTTCCGGGACTAGCGGGGTTAACACCGGGGAGCTGTTTTTT. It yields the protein CSAPSGTSGVNTGELFF.

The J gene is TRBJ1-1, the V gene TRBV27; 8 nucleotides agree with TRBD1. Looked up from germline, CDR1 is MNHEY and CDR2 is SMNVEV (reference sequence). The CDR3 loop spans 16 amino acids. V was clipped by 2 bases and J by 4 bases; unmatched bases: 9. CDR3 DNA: TGTGCCAGCAGTTTAACCCCTGGACAGGGTCGCACTGAAGCTTTCTTT. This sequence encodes CASSLTPGQGRTEAFF.

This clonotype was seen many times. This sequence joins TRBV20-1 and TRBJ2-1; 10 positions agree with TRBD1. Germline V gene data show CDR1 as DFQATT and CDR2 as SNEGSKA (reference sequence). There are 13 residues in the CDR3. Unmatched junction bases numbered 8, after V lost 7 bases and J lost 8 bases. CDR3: CSGGTGVWDEQFF. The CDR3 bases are TGCAGTGGGGGGACAGGGGTATGGGATGAGCAGTTCTTC.

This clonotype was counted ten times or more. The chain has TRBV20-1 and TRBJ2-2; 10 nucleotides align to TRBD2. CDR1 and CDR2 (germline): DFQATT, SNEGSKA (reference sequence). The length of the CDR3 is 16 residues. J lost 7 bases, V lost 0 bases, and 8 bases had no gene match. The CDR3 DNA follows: TGCAGTGCTAGAGATCTGGCTAGCGGGAGTCACGGGGAGCTGTTTTTT. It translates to CSARDLASGSHGELFF.